This T cell receptor beta chain stems from a study of response to subunit inactivated influenza vaccine. From the RT-PCR reads, TCRdb called clonotypes with MiXCR, one entry per CDR3 protein. The table has about 700,000 distinct CDR3 sequences, approximately 14% seen once. CDR3 length: 16 amino acids. The V and J ends lost 3 bases and 5 bases respectively, with 17 bases between them. Germline values: CDR1 KGHSH, CDR2 LQKENI. This sequence joins TRBV18 and TRBJ2-1; D remains ambiguous. The sequences come from PBMCs from blood, collected around two weeks before vaccination. This sequence originates from a man aged 50 to 60 who received an inactivated influenza vaccine. In DNA, the CDR3 is TGTGCCAGCTCACCCCCGATGGGTTCGGTGAACAATGAGCAGTTCTTC. This codes for CASSPPMGSVNNEQFF.